This TCR beta chain was profiled in a study of cytomegalovirus exposure and HLA in healthy donors. Generated by immunoSEQ multiplex PCR, the TCRdb table keeps only in-frame clones and is missing some. The sample carries about 160,000 clones, less than 90% recorded once. Per the germline V gene, CDR1 is SGHTA and CDR2 is FQGNSA. The CDR3 length is 14 residues. V lost 5 bases and J lost 8; bases outside the gene matches: 6. There are a few counts of this clone. V gene TRBV7-2 combines with J gene TRBJ1-2, with TRBD1 matching 12 bases. Sequencing was performed on PBMCs. The clonotype comes from a man aged 30-40 years in good health and CMV-seropositive. CDR3 residues: CASSRSGTGGGYTF. CDR3 in DNA: TGTGCCAGCAGCCGCTCAGGGACAGGGGGCGGCTACACCTTC.